This T cell receptor beta chain was sequenced for a study of blood T cell repertoires in COVID-19. V was trimmed by 0 bases and J by 3 bases, leaving 11 bases between them. The length of the CDR3 is 16 residues. Germline assignment: CDR1 LGHNA and CDR2 YNFKEQ. Sequenced by immunoSEQ multiplex PCR; TCRdb stores in-frame clones only, minus some. The table has some 250,000 clones, around four fifths seen once. The sample consisted of peripheral blood. This TCR was sampled from a man between 35 and 55 years old with active or convalescent COVID-19. V and J are TRBV4-2 and TRBJ1-4; maybe TRBD1 (5 bases). The CDR3 coding sequence is TGTGCCAGCAGCCAAGATGGGGCTGGGTCTAATGAAAAACTGTTTTTT. Its protein product is CASSQDGAGSNEKLFF.